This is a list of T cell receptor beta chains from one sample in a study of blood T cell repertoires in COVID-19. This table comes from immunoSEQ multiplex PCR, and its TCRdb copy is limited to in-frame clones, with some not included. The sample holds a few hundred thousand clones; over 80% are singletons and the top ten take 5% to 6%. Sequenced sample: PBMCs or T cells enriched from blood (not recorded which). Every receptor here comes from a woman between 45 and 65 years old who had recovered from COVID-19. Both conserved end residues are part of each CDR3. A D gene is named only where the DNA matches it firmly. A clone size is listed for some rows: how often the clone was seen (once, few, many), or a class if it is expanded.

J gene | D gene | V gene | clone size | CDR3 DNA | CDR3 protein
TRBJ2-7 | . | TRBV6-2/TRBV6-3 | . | TGTGCCAGCAGTTACCCCCTTTACGAGCAGTACTTC | CASSYPLYEQYF
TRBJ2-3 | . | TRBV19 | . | TGTGCCAGTACACCCGGCAGCGGAGGGAGCACAGATACGCAGTATTTT | CASTPGSGGSTDTQYF
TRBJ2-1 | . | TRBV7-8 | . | TGTGCCAGCAGCCTACGACAAGGGGCCCCCTACAATGAGCAGTTCTTC | CASSLRQGAPYNEQFF
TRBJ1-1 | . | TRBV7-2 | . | TGTGCCAGCAGCTACGACATGACGGTCACTGAAGCTTTCTTT | CASSYDMTVTEAFF
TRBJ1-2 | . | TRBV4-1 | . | TGCGCCAGCAGCCAAGTACCGGGGTCGGGTGGCTACACCTTC | CASSQVPGSGGYTF
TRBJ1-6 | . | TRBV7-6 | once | TGTGCCAGCAGCCTAGGGGGGGTCTATAATTCACCCCTCCACTTT | CASSLGGVYNSPLHF
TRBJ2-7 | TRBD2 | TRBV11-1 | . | TGTGCCAGCAGCCAAGGGACTAGCGGACCCTACGAGCAGTACTTC | CASSQGTSGPYEQYF
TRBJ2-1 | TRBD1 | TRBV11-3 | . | TGTGCCAGCAGCCCCCGACAGGGGGCCGGGTTCTTC | CASSPRQGAGFF
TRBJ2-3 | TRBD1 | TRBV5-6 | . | TGTGCCAGCAGCCCCCTCGGGACAGGGGGTAAAGATACGCAGTATTTT | CASSPLGTGGKDTQYF
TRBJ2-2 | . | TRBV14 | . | TGTGCCAGCAGACCCCCAGGGAACACCGGGGAGCTGTTTTTT | CASRPPGNTGELFF
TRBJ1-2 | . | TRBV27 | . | TGTGCCAGCAGTTTCGACGGGTACGGCTACACCTTC | CASSFDGYGYTF
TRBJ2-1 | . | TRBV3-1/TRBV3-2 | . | TGTGCCAGCGGAGGGGTTGGGGAGAATGAGCAGTTCTTC | CASGGVGENEQFF
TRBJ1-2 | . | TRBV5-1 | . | TGCGCCAGCAGCATGGGTTTCGGGGGCTATGGCTACACCTTC | CASSMGFGGYGYTF
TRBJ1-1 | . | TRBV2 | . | TGTGCCAGCAGTGCCCGAGGTGGAGGGACGGCCACTGAAGCTTTCTTT | CASSARGGGTATEAFF
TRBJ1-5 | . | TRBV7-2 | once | TGTGCCAGCAGCTTAGACAGGACCAATCAGCCCCAGCATTTT | CASSLDRTNQPQHF
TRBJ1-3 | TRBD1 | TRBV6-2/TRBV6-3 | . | TGTGCCAGCAGTGACCCCAGGGGGCCTGGAAACACCATATATTTT | CASSDPRGPGNTIYF
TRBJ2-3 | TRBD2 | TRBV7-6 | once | TGTGCCAGCAGCTTACCGGGAGGAGCTTCTCGGTTGGGTACGCAGTATTTT | CASSLPGGASRLGTQYF
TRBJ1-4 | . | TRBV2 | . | TGTGCCAGCATGTCTACTCCCGACAGAGCAACTAATGAAAAACTGTTTTTT | CASMSTPDRATNEKLFF
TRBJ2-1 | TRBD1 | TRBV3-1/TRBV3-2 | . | TGTGCCAGCAGCCAGGTCCATAGGTCGACAGGGGGCTACAATGAGCAGTTCTTC | CASSQVHRSTGGYNEQFF
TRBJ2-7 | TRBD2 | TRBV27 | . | TGTGCCAGCAGTTTCGTTGGACTAGCGGGAAACGAGCAGTACTTC | CASSFVGLAGNEQYF
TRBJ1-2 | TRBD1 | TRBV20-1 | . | TGCAGTGCTAGTCCAGGGGGCGCTTATTTCTATGGCTACACCTTC | CSASPGGAYFYGYTF
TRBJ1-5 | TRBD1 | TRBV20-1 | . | TGCAGTGCTAGTGGACAGGGGTTTGAGCCCCAGCATTTT | CSASGQGFEPQHF
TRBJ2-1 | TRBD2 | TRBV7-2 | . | TGTGCCAGCAGCCCTAGCGGGAGATACAATGAGCAGTTCTTC | CASSPSGRYNEQFF
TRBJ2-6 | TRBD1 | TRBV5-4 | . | TGTGCCAGCAGTAGGGACAGCTCTGGGGCCAACGTCCTGACTTTC | CASSRDSSGANVLTF
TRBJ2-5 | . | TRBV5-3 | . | TGTGCCAGAAGCTTGGTGGTGCTAGGGTCCTTTGTGAGGGGGGAGACCCAGTACTTC | CARSLVVLGSFVRGETQYF
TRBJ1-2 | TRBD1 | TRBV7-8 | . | TGTGCCAGCAGCTTACGGGGACAGGGATATAACTATGGCTACACCTTC | CASSLRGQGYNYGYTF
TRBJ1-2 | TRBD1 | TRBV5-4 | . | TGTGCCAGCAGCCGGGACAGGAACTATGGCTACACCTTC | CASSRDRNYGYTF
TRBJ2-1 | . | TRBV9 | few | TGTGCCAGCAGCGTAGCTTCACTAGCAGGCAATGAGCAGTTCTTC | CASSVASLAGNEQFF
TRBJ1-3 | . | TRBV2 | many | TGTGCCAGCAGGGCGGGGACCTCTGGAAACACCATATATTTT | CASRAGTSGNTIYF
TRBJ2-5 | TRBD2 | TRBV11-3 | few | TGTGCCAGCAGCTTAGTTGCGCCTAGCGGGCAAGAGACCCAGTACTTC | CASSLVAPSGQETQYF
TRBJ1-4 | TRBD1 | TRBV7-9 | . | TGTGCCAGCAGCAAGACAGGGAATAATGAAAAACTGTTTTTT | CASSKTGNNEKLFF
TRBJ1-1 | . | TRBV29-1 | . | TGCAGCGTTTGGGAGGTTAACACTGAAGCTTTCTTT | CSVWEVNTEAFF
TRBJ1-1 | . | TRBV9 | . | TGTGCCAGCAGCGTAGCCCCCGGGGGGGCGGTGACTGAAGCTTTCTTT | CASSVAPGGAVTEAFF
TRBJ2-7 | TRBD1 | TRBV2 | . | TGTGCCAGCAGCCGGGACAGGGGGGAGCAGTACTTC | CASSRDRGEQYF
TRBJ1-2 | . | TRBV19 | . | TGTGCCAGTACTCCTCTAGGGGCAGGCTATGGCTACACCTTC | CASTPLGAGYGYTF
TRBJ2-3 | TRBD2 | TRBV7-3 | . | TGTGCCAGCAGCCCGCGGGGGGGAACAGATACGCAGTATTTT | CASSPRGGTDTQYF
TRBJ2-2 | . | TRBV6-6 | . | TGTGCCAGCAGTTACTCAGCAGGGGTGTTCACCGGGGAGCTGTTTTTT | CASSYSAGVFTGELFF
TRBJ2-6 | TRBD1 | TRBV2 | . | TGTGCCAGCAGTAGATACTGGGGACAGGGGGCCTCTGGGGCCAACGTCCTGACTTTC | CASSRYWGQGASGANVLTF
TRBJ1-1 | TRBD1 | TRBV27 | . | TGTGCCAGCAGTTTACGATGGACAGGGCAGAACACTGAAGCTTTCTTT | CASSLRWTGQNTEAFF
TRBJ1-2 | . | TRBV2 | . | TGTGCCAGCAGTGTCCTCGACTATGGCTACACCTTC | CASSVLDYGYTF
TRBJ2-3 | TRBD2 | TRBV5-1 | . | TGCGCCAGCAGCTTGAAGACTAGCGGGAGTACTAGCACAGATACGCAGTATTTT | CASSLKTSGSTSTDTQYF
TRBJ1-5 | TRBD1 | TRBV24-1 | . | TGTGCCACCAGTGAGACGGGACAGGGAGAGAGGCATTTT | CATSETGQGERHF
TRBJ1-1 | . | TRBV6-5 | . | TGTGCCAGCAGTTACTCGAACAGTGTGAACACTGAAGCTTTCTTT | CASSYSNSVNTEAFF
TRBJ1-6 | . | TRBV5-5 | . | TGTGCCAGCAGCTTCCTCGGACCACCGGGATCACCCCTCCACTTT | CASSFLGPPGSPLHF
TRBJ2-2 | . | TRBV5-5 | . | TGTGCCAGCAGAACTCGACTAAGTGGGCTACCCAACACCGGGGAGCTGTTTTTT | CASRTRLSGLPNTGELFF
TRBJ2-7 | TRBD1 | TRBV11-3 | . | TGTGCCAGCAGCGCTCCTGCCGGCTACGGCTCGGGACAGGGAAAGGACGAGCAGTACTTC | CASSAPAGYGSGQGKDEQYF
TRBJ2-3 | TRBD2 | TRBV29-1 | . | TGCAGCTCTCAAGCGGGAGCGAGACGATTCACAGATACGCAGTATTTT | CSSQAGARRFTDTQYF
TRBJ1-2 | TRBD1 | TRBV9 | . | TGTGCCAGCAGCGTAGCGGGACAGGGGACCGATGGCTACACCTTC | CASSVAGQGTDGYTF
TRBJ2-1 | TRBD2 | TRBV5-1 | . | TGCGCCAGTAAACTAGCGGAACTATACAATGAGCAGTTCTTC | CASKLAELYNEQFF
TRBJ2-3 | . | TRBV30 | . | TGTGCCTGGAGTGTGTGGCTCACAGATACGCAGTATTTT | CAWSVWLTDTQYF
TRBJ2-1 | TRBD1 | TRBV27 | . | TGTGCCAGCAGTTTGGCCGCGGGACAGGTATCCTACAATGAGCAGTTCTTC | CASSLAAGQVSYNEQFF
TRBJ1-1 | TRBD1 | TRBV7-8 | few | TGTGCCAGCAGCTTAGGGGGGACAGCGAACACTGAAGCTTTCTTT | CASSLGGTANTEAFF